Presented here are 32 T cell receptor beta chains from one specimen sequenced in a study of blood T cell repertoires in COVID-19. Data came from immunoSEQ multiplex PCR; TCRdb stores just in-frame clones and leaves some out. The sample carries around 300,000 clones, 90% recorded once. Sequencing input: PBMCs or T cells enriched from blood (not recorded which). The source of these receptors is a woman aged 18-29 years with acute COVID-19.

The chain employs TRBV7-2 and TRBJ2-1; D not certain. The CDR3 runs to 13 residues. The V and J ends lost 6 bases and 4 bases respectively, with 10 bases between them. Germline assignment: CDR1 SGHTA and CDR2 FQGNSA. The CDR3 loop reads CASSSLLYNEQFF. The CDR3 region has the DNA TGTGCCAGCAGTAGCTTGTTGTACAATGAGCAGTTCTTC.

The chain employs TRBV2 and TRBJ2-7; 7 positions match TRBD2. Germline V gene lookup returns CDR1 SNHLY and CDR2 FYNNEI. The CDR3 runs to 14 residues. V trimming: 8 bases; J trimming: 0 bases; junction bases outside the gene matches: 7. CDR3 DNA: TGTGCCAGCCTAACAGCGGGATTCTCCTACGAGCAGTACTTC. Translation: CASLTAGFSYEQYF.

This sequence joins TRBV30 and TRBJ2-7, with TRBD2 identical over 9 bases. The J segment lost 5 bases and the V segment lost 0 bases, leaving 2 bases of the junction unmatched. The CDR3 has 13 amino acids. Germline values: CDR1 GTSNPN, CDR2 SVGIG (reference sequence). DNA for the CDR3: TGTGCCTGGAGTGTAGCTAGCGGGAACGAGCAGTACTTC. Its translation is CAWSVASGNEQYF.

This sequence joins TRBV7-9 and TRBJ2-7; TRBD2 might be the D (5 bases). The germline gives CDR1 SEHNR, CDR2 FQNEAQ (reference sequence). V was pared by 4 bases and J by 6 bases, with 25 bases between. The CDR3 covers 17 residues. In nucleotides, the CDR3 is TGTGCCAGCAGCTCGCCTGGGTCTACTAGTAGAATCGCCGAGCAGTACTTC. Its protein product is CASSSPGSTSRIAEQYF.

The chain joins TRBV4-3 to TRBJ1-1; 9 bases map to TRBD1. With V trimmed by 0 bases and J by 2 bases, 4 bases remained unmatched. CDR3 length: 16 residues. The germline CDR1 and CDR2 sequences are LGHNA and YSLEER. Here the CDR3 reads CASSQEWGQGNTEAFF. For the CDR3, the DNA is TGCGCCAGCAGCCAAGAATGGGGACAGGGTAACACTGAAGCTTTCTTT.

This chain uses TRBV11-2 with TRBJ2-7; perhaps TRBD2 as D (6 bases). The CDR3 runs 15 residues. Trimming left V 2 bases short and J 2 bases short, with 13 bases between. The V gene's germline CDR1 is SGHAT and CDR2 FQNNGV. The CDR3 coding sequence is TGTGCCAGCAGCTTAACGGGACGGACTACCTACGAGCAGTACTTC. This sequence encodes CASSLTGRTTYEQYF.

V gene TRBV5-4 combines with J gene TRBJ1-4; D gene unclear. CDR3 length: 17 residues. Per germline, CDR1 SGHNT and CDR2 YYREEE (reference sequence). V lost 4 bases to trimming and J lost 0 bases, with 16 bases between them. For the CDR3, the DNA is TGTGCCAGCAGCCGTGGGAGTTGGCCCGCAACTAATGAAAAACTGTTTTTT. It encodes CASSRGSWPATNEKLFF.

The rearrangement links TRBV7-2 to TRBJ2-1; TRBD2 matches 10 bases. Germline CDR1 SGHTA, CDR2 FQGNSA. There are 15 residues in the CDR3. The junction had 7 bases not matched to a gene; V was cut back by 2 bases and J by 9 bases. CDR3 in amino acids: CASSLSAGGPFEQFF. For the CDR3, the DNA is TGTGCCAGCAGCTTATCAGCGGGAGGGCCCTTTGAGCAGTTCTTC.

Notes on this clone: Other DNA sequences in the same sample also yield this CDR3. The chain recombines TRBV7-2 with TRBJ2-5, with D hard to call. This CDR3 region has 13 residues. Germline V lookup: CDR1 SGHTA, CDR2 FQGNSA. With 5 bases removed from V and 2 bases from J, the gap between germline ends came to 9 bases. CDR3: CASSLTPQETQYF. The CDR3 DNA reads TGTGCCAGCAGCCTAACCCCACAAGAGACCCAGTACTTC.

The chain employs TRBV10-2 and TRBJ2-3; TRBD2 matches 12 bases. J lost 3 bases, V lost 6 bases, and 7 bases had no gene match. Looked up from germline, CDR1 is WSHSY and CDR2 is SAAADI. This CDR3 spans 16 amino acids. In DNA, the CDR3 is TGCGCCAGCAGAGGACTAGCGGGAACTTTTACAGATACGCAGTATTTT. This gives the protein CASRGLAGTFTDTQYF.

This clone was observed a single time. The chain recombines TRBV28 with TRBJ1-2, with TRBD1 matching 7 bases. The germline V gene encodes CDR1 MDHEN and CDR2 SYDVKM. The CDR3 consists of 18 residues. V was clipped by 3 bases and J by 2 bases; unmatched bases: 15. The CDR3 DNA follows: TGTGCCAGCAGTTTGGACAGGAGCATCTTAAACGACAACTATGGCTACACCTTC. As protein: CASSLDRSILNDNYGYTF.

This chain connects TRBV27 to TRBJ2-7; 12 bases fit TRBD1. Unmatched junction bases numbered 9, after V lost 9 bases and J lost 6 bases. CDR3 length: 14 amino acids. Germline CDR1 is MNHEY and CDR2 is SMNVEV (reference sequence). The CDR3 DNA reads TGTGCCAGGGTCGGGACAGGGGGCAGACGCGAGCAGTACTTC. Translating gives CARVGTGGRREQYF.

The chain couples TRBV14 to TRBJ1-1, with a weak D call TRBD1 (6 bases). The V gene's germline CDR1 is SGHDN and CDR2 FVKESK. V gave up 1 base and J gave up 6 bases, with 12 bases separating them. CDR3 length: 14 amino acids. CDR3 protein: CASSQGDTGPEAFF. The CDR3 region has the DNA TGTGCCAGCAGCCAAGGGGACACGGGGCCTGAAGCTTTCTTT.

In its sample, this clone was seen once. The chain carries TRBV5-6 and TRBJ2-7; 8 nucleotides match TRBD2. The CDR3 length is 14 residues. The ends lost 0 bases at V and 13 bases at J; junction bases unmatched: 12. Germline V gives CDR1 SGHDT, CDR2 YYEEEE. The CDR3 reads CASSLASGSRRDYF. Here the CDR3 DNA reads TGTGCCAGCAGCTTGGCCAGCGGGAGTCGCCGTGACTACTTC.

This rearrangement joins TRBV11-2 to TRBJ1-4, with TRBD1 identical over 8 bases. With V trimmed by 5 bases and J by 7 bases, 9 bases remained unmatched. Per germline, CDR1 SGHAT and CDR2 FQNNGV. CDR3 size: 15 residues. The CDR3 is CASSPTGTGREKLFF. CDR3 DNA: TGTGCCAGCAGCCCCACCGGGACAGGACGTGAAAAACTGTTTTTT.

The rearrangement joins TRBV7-2 to TRBJ2-3; D call uncertain. V was pared by 2 bases and J by 4 bases, with 7 bases between. The CDR3 is made up of 13 amino acids. CDR1 is SGHTA and CDR2 is FQGNSA in the germline V gene. CDR3 region: CASSLLGPDTQYF. The CDR3, as DNA: TGTGCCAGCAGCTTACTAGGTCCAGATACGCAGTATTTT.

The V call is TRBV4-2, the J call TRBJ1-2; the D is unclear. Per the germline V gene, CDR1 is LGHNA and CDR2 is YNFKEQ. V gave up 0 bases and J gave up 4 bases, with 9 bases separating them. CDR3 size: 14 residues. CDR3 DNA sequence: TGTGCCAGCAGCCAAGAAACAGCCATCTATGGCTACACCTTC. It specifies CASSQETAIYGYTF.

CDR3 DNA: TGTGCCAGCTCCCCCGGACAAAAAGCCTACGAGCAGTACTTC. As protein: CASSPGQKAYEQYF. The V and J genes are TRBV18 and TRBJ2-7, with a possible D match to TRBD1 (5 bases). This CDR3 comprises 14 residues. Germline assignment: CDR1 KGHSH and CDR2 LQKENI. Deletions cut 6 bases from V and 2 bases from J, with 14 bases between.

V is TRBV6-5 and J is TRBJ2-7; D is unclear. V lost 5 bases, J lost 2 bases, and 10 bases lay in between. Germline values: CDR1 MNHEY, CDR2 SVGAGI. This CDR3 is 13 amino acids long. The CDR3 DNA sequence: TGTGCCAGCAGTCAGATGGCAACCTACGAGCAGTACTTC. It translates to CASSQMATYEQYF.

For the CDR3, the DNA is TGTGCCAGCAGTTTAAATTGGGAGGGCGAGCAGTACTTC. It translates to CASSLNWEGEQYF. The chain couples TRBV27 to TRBJ2-7, with 7 bases fitting TRBD2. The germline V gene encodes CDR1 MNHEY and CDR2 SMNVEV (reference sequence). V was clipped by 2 bases and J by 6 bases; unmatched bases: 4. The CDR3 consists of 13 residues.

This chain uses TRBV3-1 (or the pseudogene TRBV3-2) with TRBJ2-5, with D possibly matching TRBD2 (5 bases). CDR3 size: 14 residues. Germline V gives CDR1 LGHDT, CDR2 YNNKEL (reference sequence). Trimming took off 2 bases at V and 4 bases at J, with 11 bases between the two ends. Here the CDR3 DNA reads TGTGCCAGCAGCCAACGAGGGTATGGAGAGACCCAGTACTTC. It is translated as CASSQRGYGETQYF.

The genes are TRBV11-1 and TRBJ2-2, with D uncertain. V was trimmed by 1 base and J by 0 bases, leaving 9 bases between them. CDR3 size: 16 residues. Germline V CDR1 and CDR2: SGHAT, FQDESV (reference sequence). CDR3 protein: CASSLVRHSNTGELFF. The CDR3 bases are TGTGCCAGCAGCTTAGTCCGACATTCGAACACCGGGGAGCTGTTTTTT.

The CDR3 bases are TGTGCCAGCAGTAAACCAGCTAGCGGGAGATCCCACGAGCAGTACTTC. Amino acids: CASSKPASGRSHEQYF. This chain uses TRBV27 with TRBJ2-7, with 10 positions matching TRBD2. The germline gives CDR1 MNHEY, CDR2 SMNVEV (reference sequence). V lost 5 bases to trimming and J lost 5 bases; unmatched junction nucleotides: 12. The CDR3 spans 16 residues.

This clone was counted a single time. V gene TRBV18 combines with J gene TRBJ2-3, with a weak D call TRBD1 (6 bases). Germline CDR1 reads KGHSH; CDR2 reads LQKENI. The CDR3 sequence is 15 residues long. The V gene lost 5 bases and the J gene lost 0 bases, with 12 bases spanning the gap. The CDR3: CASSSGTPSTDTQYF. Written as DNA, the CDR3 is TGTGCCAGCTCAAGTGGGACACCGAGCACAGATACGCAGTATTTT.

The genes are TRBV5-3 and TRBJ1-5; perhaps TRBD1 as D (6 bases). TRBV5-3 counts as an open reading frame of uncertain function. Trimming took off 4 bases at V and 0 bases at J, with 17 bases between the two ends. This CDR3 spans 17 amino acids. In nucleotides, the CDR3 is TGTGCCAGAAGCCGTATTGGACGGACAGATAGCAATCAGCCCCAGCATTTT. Amino acid sequence: CARSRIGRTDSNQPQHF.

The chain uses TRBV25-1 and TRBJ1-6, with D uncertain. The germline CDR1 and CDR2 sequences are MGHDK and SYGVNS. This CDR3 region has 15 residues. V lost 7 bases and J lost 1, with 11 bases in between. The CDR3 DNA reads TGTGCCAGCACCCCCACCGGGTCCTATAATTCACCCCTCCACTTT. Translated: CASTPTGSYNSPLHF. Complete variable domain (other parts from reference TRBV25-1 and TRBJ1-6): EADIYQTPRYLVIGTGKKITLECSQTMGHDKMYWYQQDPGMELHLIHYSYGVNSTEKGDLSSESTVSRIRTEHFPLTLESARPSHTSQYLCASTPTGSYNSPLHFGNGTRLTVT.

This clone appeared a single time. The chain is built from TRBV4-2 and TRBJ1-5; 8 bases fit TRBD1. This CDR3 comprises 13 residues. V was pared by 3 bases and J by 5 bases, with 0 bases of the junction left unmatched. Germline V lookup: CDR1 LGHNA, CDR2 YNFKEQ. The CDR3 here is CASSQTGDQPQHF. The CDR3 nucleotides read TGTGCCAGCAGCCAGACAGGGGATCAGCCCCAGCATTTT.

The chain employs TRBV7-2 and TRBJ1-2; D unclear. The V gene's germline CDR1 is SGHTA and CDR2 FQGNSA. Trimming removed 3 bases at V and 3 bases at J, with 23 bases between. The CDR3 is 18 amino acids. The CDR3 sequence: CASSFSVSRALTYYGYTF. The CDR3 bases are TGTGCCAGCAGCTTTTCCGTTTCGAGGGCTCTGACCTACTATGGCTACACCTTC.

A single count supports this clone. The J gene is TRBJ1-2, the V gene TRBV7-2; 8 nucleotides match TRBD1. Germline CDR1 is SGHTA and CDR2 is FQGNSA. The CDR3 length is 18 residues. With V trimmed by 0 bases and J by 3 bases, 12 bases remained unmatched. CDR3 protein: CASSLASPRTGFYYGYTF. CDR3 DNA sequence: TGTGCCAGCAGCTTAGCTTCGCCGAGGACAGGGTTTTACTATGGCTACACCTTC.

V and J are TRBV4-2 and TRBJ1-1, with 8 bases identical to TRBD1. With 3 bases clipped from V and 1 base from J, the junction kept 4 bases outside the gene matches. From germline, CDR1 is LGHNA and CDR2 YNFKEQ. This CDR3 has 15 amino acids. CDR3 amino acids: CASSQAQGANTEAFF. The CDR3 DNA sequence: TGTGCCAGCAGCCAGGCCCAGGGGGCGAACACTGAAGCTTTCTTT.

The chain couples TRBV4-3 to TRBJ2-1; 7 positions match TRBD2. Germline trimming cut 0 bases from V and 7 bases from J; bases unmatched to any gene: 3. The CDR3 runs 14 residues. Per the germline V gene, CDR1 is LGHNA and CDR2 is YSLEER. The CDR3 spells CASSQDPSGNEQFF. The DNA of the CDR3 is TGCGCCAGCAGCCAAGATCCTAGCGGTAATGAGCAGTTCTTC.

This clone was counted once. The rearrangement uses TRBV19 and TRBJ1-2; D unclear. CDR1 is LNHDA, CDR2 SQIVND, per germline (reference sequence). V lost 1 base and J 8 bases, leaving 17 bases between the germline ends. The CDR3 covers 15 residues. CDR3 amino acids: CASSIVYSRFVGYTF. Here the CDR3 DNA reads TGTGCCAGTAGTATAGTCTACAGCCGATTCGTGGGCTACACCTTC.